Listed here is a single TCR beta chain. Its antigen target is currently unknown. No base quality information exists; no much larger clone differs at one position. The library was produced with 5' RACE. Sequencing took place on an Illumina HiSeq 2500. A second PCR of roughly 6 to 11 cycles was performed with a sample-barcoded 5' primer and a J-beta primer mix. A template-switch 5' adaptor carrying 12 random nucleotides introduced a unique molecular identifier onto each TCR beta cDNA molecule. Each sample yielded at least 2.5 million CDR3-containing paired-end reads. First-strand cDNA synthesis was performed from all RNA using the Mint cDNA synthesis kit, with priming by a TRBC-specific oligonucleotide. Following uracil-DNA glycosylase treatment, a first 18-cycle PCR with universal primers M1SS and BC2_uni_R was performed on all cDNA. For the original study's pipeline: Each sample was normalized by randomly selecting 1 million high-quality reads, each carrying a distinct molecular identifier. Reads with shared molecular identifiers were discarded instead of being binned into consensus sequences. CDR3 identification, clonotype clustering and error correction used MiTCR with a Q25 quality threshold and the strictest error-elimination algorithm. A nonparametric unseen species model using Euler transformation provided a lower-bound estimate of total TCR beta diversity. TCRdb trimmed the raw reads at Q25, called clones with MiXCR and kept productive beta chains. Every entry covers one CDR3 protein and lists the most common genes and DNA from its rows. TCRdb, not the authors, supplied the V and J calls. The sample table holds hundreds of thousands of distinct CDR3 sequences, of which about 30% were seen once. Approximately 14% of the sample is taken by the ten largest.

This record comes from a study of blood T cells in healthy people across ages (dated by TCRdb to between 2015 and 2017). With respect to the entire study: Template switching captured roughly one uniquely barcoded TCR beta cDNA molecule per two T cells in model experiments. The study measured age-related changes in TCR beta repertoire diversity using deep sequencing normalized with unique cDNA molecular identifiers. Donors were grouped into four age groups: young (average approximately 15 years), middle-aged (about 40), aged (roughly 67) and long-lived (around 82). To avoid experimental bias, donors of different ages were distributed randomly across sequencing lanes. Using the same blood draw, the study looked at two additional independent replicas of 1 million unique cDNA reads for two donors, one aged 18 to 30 and the other aged 80 or older. What the research found in general, with its limitations: The long-lived group showed more naive CD4+ T cells, fewer expanded clones and increased TCR diversity than the aged group, suggesting age selection. Donor CMV infection status was unknown, potentially confounding age-related changes in expanded clonotypes. Estimates of total diversity based on one million sequenced T cells were regarded as lower bounds and as underestimates. Bulk unsorted PBMC profiling prevented conclusive comparison of naive and antigen-experienced compartments. A strong correlation was found between observed TCR beta diversity and the percentage of naive T cells measured by flow cytometry. As age increased, observed TCR beta diversity per million T cells dropped in a roughly linear way, and a significant reduction was already evident by age about 40.

Systemically healthy Caucasian individuals from Russia, 39 in total and aged about 6 to 95 years, were included as donors. Each donor gave ten milliliters of peripheral blood, drawn into EDTA-treated Vacutainer tubes. PBMCs were isolated by Ficoll-Paque density-gradient centrifugation, with at least 7 million obtained per sample. Trizol reagent was used to extract total RNA from PBMCs, with at least 5 micrograms per sample. For every donor, an aliquot of PBMCs went through flow cytometry to measure the percentages of naive CD45RAhigh/CD27high T cells. Its CDR3 holds 13 amino acids, cysteine through phenylalanine. The kept DNA is CDR3 alone, 39 bases in frame from the first base. V loses 7 bases, J loses 4 bases, and the germline ends lie 13 bases apart.

Sample: blood. The receptor comes from a woman over 75 in good health. The V and J segments used are TRBV12-3 or TRBV12-4 and TRBJ1-2, with no confidently assigned D gene. CDR3 sequence: CASTDGSSYGYTF. The DNA sequence is as follows: TGTGCCAGCACTGACGGCAGTAGCTATGGCTACACCTTC.